This is a list of T cell receptor beta chains from one sample in a study of breast tumors, draining lymph nodes, adjacent tissues. TCRdb reprocessed the multiplex PCR reads with MiXCR, giving one entry per CDR3 protein. The table lists around 130,000 distinct CDR3 sequences, 15% to 20% of them singletons. The material sequenced was axillary lymph node tissue. All receptors come from a female donor with breast cancer. Some clones in this sample may be carry-over from other donors' samples. Both conserved end residues are part of each CDR3. A D gene is named only where the DNA matches it firmly. Clone sizes are given selectively: once, few, many, or a class where the clone is expanded.

clone_size: many; v_call: TRBV6-1; j_call: TRBJ1-6; d_call: .; cdr3_nt: TGTGCCAGCAGTGAATTAAGTTCACCCCTCCACTTT; cdr3_aa: CASSELSSPLHF
clone_size: .; v_call: TRBV24-1; j_call: TRBJ2-3; d_call: TRBD2; cdr3_nt: TGTGCCACCTCGGATAGCGGGAGGACAGATACGCAGTATTTT; cdr3_aa: CATSDSGRTDTQYF
clone_size: many; v_call: TRBV10-3; j_call: TRBJ2-1; d_call: .; cdr3_nt: TGTGCCATCACCCAATCACGGAACTCCTACAATGAGCAGTTCTTC; cdr3_aa: CAITQSRNSYNEQFF
clone_size: .; v_call: TRBV6-2/TRBV6-3; j_call: TRBJ1-1; d_call: .; cdr3_nt: TGTGCCAGCAGTTACGACGACAGCATGAACACTGAAGCTTTCTTT; cdr3_aa: CASSYDDSMNTEAFF
clone_size: .; v_call: TRBV7-8; j_call: TRBJ1-4; d_call: TRBD1; cdr3_nt: TGTGCCAGCAGCTTAATCGGACAGGGGATTGGGTCTGAAAAACTGTTTTTT; cdr3_aa: CASSLIGQGIGSEKLFF
clone_size: .; v_call: TRBV18; j_call: TRBJ2-5; d_call: TRBD2; cdr3_nt: TGTGCCAGCTCACGGGCATCCGCGGGAGCTCGGGAGACCCAGTACTTC; cdr3_aa: CASSRASAGARETQYF
clone_size: many; v_call: TRBV30; j_call: TRBJ1-5; d_call: TRBD1; cdr3_nt: TGTGCCTGGACCGACAGGGTCAATCAGCCCCAGCATTTT; cdr3_aa: CAWTDRVNQPQHF
clone_size: .; v_call: TRBV6-5; j_call: TRBJ2-4; d_call: TRBD1; cdr3_nt: TGTGCCAGCAGTGAAAAGGGGGCAGCCAAAAACATTCAGTACTTC; cdr3_aa: CASSEKGAAKNIQYF
clone_size: .; v_call: TRBV27; j_call: TRBJ1-5; d_call: .; cdr3_nt: TGTGCCAGCAGTACCTCCGGGCGGCTTCCGGGGATTCAGCCCCAGCATTTT; cdr3_aa: CASSTSGRLPGIQPQHF
clone_size: many; v_call: TRBV7-8; j_call: TRBJ1-3; d_call: TRBD1; cdr3_nt: TGTGCCAGCAGCTTAGCAAACAGGGGACCTGGAAACACCATATATTTT; cdr3_aa: CASSLANRGPGNTIYF
clone_size: many; v_call: TRBV2; j_call: TRBJ2-1; d_call: .; cdr3_nt: TGTGCCAGCACGAGGACGCCTGAGAGTGAGCAGTTCTTC; cdr3_aa: CASTRTPESEQFF
clone_size: .; v_call: TRBV30; j_call: TRBJ1-4; d_call: .; cdr3_nt: TGTGCGAGGACGGGGCCGGGGGAAAAACTGTTTTTT; cdr3_aa: CARTGPGEKLFF
clone_size: many; v_call: TRBV4-1; j_call: TRBJ2-3; d_call: .; cdr3_nt: TGCGCCAGCAGCCAAGAACTGATGACAGATACGCAGTATTTT; cdr3_aa: CASSQELMTDTQYF
clone_size: many; v_call: TRBV7-8; j_call: TRBJ2-6; d_call: .; cdr3_nt: TGTGCCAGCAGCCGCCCTTCTGGGGCCAACGTCCTGACTTTC; cdr3_aa: CASSRPSGANVLTF
clone_size: many; v_call: TRBV5-8; j_call: TRBJ1-4; d_call: .; cdr3_nt: TGTGCCAGCAGCTTGGCGGGGCAGGGCAGAGAAAAACTGTTTTTT; cdr3_aa: CASSLAGQGREKLFF
clone_size: many; v_call: TRBV2; j_call: TRBJ2-1; d_call: .; cdr3_nt: TGTGCCAGCAGTCGAGAGTCGGGACTCACGAATGAGCAGTTCTTC; cdr3_aa: CASSRESGLTNEQFF
clone_size: many; v_call: TRBV4-1; j_call: TRBJ2-7; d_call: TRBD1; cdr3_nt: TGCGCCAGCAGCCAAGGCCCGACAGGGAAGACCCACACCTACGAGCAGTACTTC; cdr3_aa: CASSQGPTGKTHTYEQYF
clone_size: many; v_call: TRBV20-1; j_call: TRBJ1-6; d_call: .; cdr3_nt: TGCAGTGCTAGAGCGAGAGGGACGGCGTATAATTCACCCCTCCACTTT; cdr3_aa: CSARARGTAYNSPLHF
clone_size: many; v_call: TRBV2; j_call: TRBJ2-7; d_call: .; cdr3_nt: TGTGCCAGCAAGTCGGCCTACGAGCAGTACTTC; cdr3_aa: CASKSAYEQYF
clone_size: .; v_call: TRBV19; j_call: TRBJ2-5; d_call: .; cdr3_nt: TGTGCCAGTACCCCGGAATGGGGGCAAGAGACCCAGTACTTC; cdr3_aa: CASTPEWGQETQYF
clone_size: many; v_call: TRBV29-1; j_call: TRBJ1-3; d_call: .; cdr3_nt: TGCAGCGTGTCCGGGGTAAACTCTGGAAACACCATGTATTTT; cdr3_aa: CSVSGVNSGNTMYF
clone_size: many; v_call: TRBV24-1; j_call: TRBJ2-7; d_call: .; cdr3_nt: TGTGCCACCAGTGCCGCCGACACCTACGAGCAGTACTTC; cdr3_aa: CATSAADTYEQYF
clone_size: many; v_call: TRBV20-1; j_call: TRBJ2-7; d_call: TRBD1; cdr3_nt: TGCAGTGCTCGTAGGGGACAGGGGACCCACTTTAACGAGCAGTACTTC; cdr3_aa: CSARRGQGTHFNEQYF
clone_size: many; v_call: TRBV12-3/TRBV12-4; j_call: TRBJ1-3; d_call: .; cdr3_nt: TGTGCCAGCAGCTCCGGGTACGGAGGCTCTGGAAACACCATATATTTT; cdr3_aa: CASSSGYGGSGNTIYF
clone_size: medium-sized; v_call: TRBV24-1; j_call: TRBJ2-3; d_call: .; cdr3_nt: TGTGCCACCAGTGACTTGGGGGGGGCGGGCACAGATACGCAGTATTTT; cdr3_aa: CATSDLGGAGTDTQYF
clone_size: many; v_call: TRBV3-1; j_call: TRBJ2-7; d_call: TRBD2; cdr3_nt: TGTGCCAGCAGCCAAACTAGCGGGAGGGCCTACGAGCAGTACTTC; cdr3_aa: CASSQTSGRAYEQYF
clone_size: many; v_call: TRBV19; j_call: TRBJ1-6; d_call: .; cdr3_nt: TGTGCCAGTAGTATAGATCCTGGGGGCAATTCACCCCTCCACTTT; cdr3_aa: CASSIDPGGNSPLHF
clone_size: many; v_call: TRBV10-3; j_call: TRBJ1-3; d_call: .; cdr3_nt: TGTGCCATCAGTGAGGAAGAAAACACCATATATTTT; cdr3_aa: CAISEEENTIYF
clone_size: many; v_call: TRBV11-2; j_call: TRBJ2-7; d_call: .; cdr3_nt: TGTGCCAGCAGCTTAGTGGCGATCTACGAGCAGTACTTC; cdr3_aa: CASSLVAIYEQYF